Here is one T cell receptor (beta chain) with its context. What it recognizes is unknown. This sample was included in a study of response to subunit inactivated influenza vaccine. TCRdb redid the calling of the RT-PCR reads with MiXCR, one entry per CDR3 protein. The profile shows about 780,000 distinct CDR3 sequences, roughly 20% of them singletons. The CDR3 is 13 amino acids. V shed 6 bases, J shed 8 bases, and the junction held 9 bases outside the gene matches. From germline, CDR1 is SEHNR and CDR2 FQNEAQ (reference sequence). The study, taken as a whole, reports: Authors proposed each seasonal influenza vaccination draws in few new T cells.

The sequencing here drew on PBMCs from blood, taken 5 to 6 days after vaccination. The rearrangement links TRBV7-9 to TRBJ1-2, with 7 bases identical to TRBD1. The TCR sequence derives from a man in his fifties who received an inactivated influenza vaccine. The CDR3 loop reads CASSPRQGRGYTF. CDR3 DNA sequence: TGTGCCAGCAGTCCCCGACAGGGACGAGGCTACACCTTC.